The 26 T cell receptor beta chains below all came from one sample that was sequenced in a study of T cells in Graves' hyperthyroidism and ophthalmopathy. It was RNA transcripts that yielded the amplified TCR beta CDR3 regions. First-round RT-PCR targeting the TCR CDR3 was performed with the HTBI primer set. TCRdb recomputed calls from the multiplex PCR reads with MiXCR, one row per CDR3 protein. The profile covers 640,000 or so distinct CDR3 sequences, with roughly 14% appearing a single time and around 4.5% taken by the ten largest. The sample taken for sequencing was blood. These receptors all stem from a middle-aged woman with Graves' ophthalmopathy.

In its sample, this clonotype was seen many times. V gene TRBV6-5 combines with J gene TRBJ1-1, with D unclear. V was shortened by 0 bases and J by 6 bases, with 17 bases between the two germline ends. Germline CDR1 is MNHEY and CDR2 is SVGAGI. The CDR3 spans 16 residues. CDR3 sequence reads: CASSYSHILGDAEAFF. The CDR3 nucleotides are TGTGCCAGCAGTTACTCGCACATCCTCGGCGACGCTGAAGCTTTCTTT.

The chain joins TRBV29-1 to TRBJ1-1; D is unresolved. Germline CDR1 is SQVTM and CDR2 is ANQGSEA. The CDR3 is 15 residues long. Trimming stripped 5 bases from V and 1 base from J, with 17 bases between. DNA of the CDR3: TGCAGCGTTAGTAGGGCCGATACGGGGAACACTGAAGCTTTCTTT. Amino acids: CSVSRADTGNTEAFF.

Ten or more counts support this clonotype. The chain couples TRBV27 to TRBJ1-5; D possibly corresponds to TRBD1 (5 bases). Deletions cut 10 bases from V and 4 bases from J, with 14 bases between. The V gene's germline CDR1 is MNHEY and CDR2 SMNVEV (reference sequence). The CDR3 sequence is 13 residues long. CDR3 residues: CATHGGSNQPQHF. The CDR3 DNA reads TGTGCCACGCATGGGGGGTCTAATCAGCCCCAGCATTTT.

The sample holds many counts of this clonotype. This sequence joins TRBV2 and TRBJ1-5; D call uncertain. V lost 3 bases and J lost 3, with 9 bases in between. Germline V gene sequence: CDR1 SNHLY, CDR2 FYNNEI. The CDR3 spans 14 residues. As DNA, the CDR3 is TGTGCCAGCAGTGAGGCGGCGTTCAATCAGCCCCAGCATTTT. The encoded protein is CASSEAAFNQPQHF.

At least ten counts were recorded for this clonotype. CDR3 amino acids: CASSLWTETKAFF. The DNA for the CDR3 is TGTGCCAGCAGCTTGTGGACAGAAACTAAAGCTTTCTTT. This chain uses TRBV7-2 with TRBJ1-1; perhaps TRBD1 as D (6 bases). This CDR3 has 13 amino acids. V lost 3 bases and J 9 bases, leaving 14 bases between the germline ends. In germline, CDR1 is SGHTA, CDR2 FQGNSA.

CDR3 sequence reads: CASSYGQESSYEQYF. CDR3 sequence (DNA): TGTGCCAGCAGCTATGGACAGGAAAGCTCCTACGAGCAGTACTTC. The chain couples TRBV9 to TRBJ2-7; 7 nucleotides align to TRBD1. This CDR3 is built from 15 residues. Trimming at V came to 4 bases and at J to 0 bases, leaving 7 bases not matched to a gene. CDR1 is SGDLS, CDR2 YYNGEE, per germline.

This clonotype was picked up many times. The V call is TRBV25-1, the J call TRBJ1-2, with D possibly matching TRBD1 (5 bases). The V gene's germline CDR1 is MGHDK and CDR2 SYGVNS. The V end was cut by 11 bases, the J end by 8 bases, with 24 bases between. CDR3 length equals 14 residues. CDR3 protein: CASQGSTGREGYTF. The CDR3 bases are TGTGCCTCTCAGGGATCGACGGGGAGGGAGGGCTACACCTTC.

This clonotype has ten or more counts. The chain employs TRBV6-2 or TRBV6-3 and TRBJ2-6, with 12 positions matching TRBD1. Germline lookup yields CDR1 MNHEY and CDR2 SVGEGT. The V gene end was trimmed by 6 bases and the J gene end by 2 bases; junction bases not matched to a gene: 8. CDR3 length: 18 residues. The CDR3 sequence is CASSSRDRGLAGANVLTF. As DNA, the CDR3 is TGTGCCAGCAGCTCTCGGGACAGGGGGCTCGCTGGGGCCAACGTCCTGACTTTC.

In this sample, this clonotype turned up many times. The J gene is TRBJ1-1, the V gene TRBV5-1; D is unresolved. Trimming left V 6 bases short and J 4 bases short, with 16 bases between. CDR1 is SGHRS and CDR2 is YFSETQ in the germline V gene. The CDR3 length is 14 residues. CDR3 residues: CASKTEPPSTEAFF. The CDR3 bases are TGCGCCAGCAAGACCGAGCCCCCGAGCACTGAAGCTTTCTTT. The variable domain in full, with the rest retrieved from reference TRBV5-1 and TRBJ1-1, is KAGVTQTPRYLIKTRGQQVTLSCSPISGHRSVSWYQQTPGQGLQFLFEYFSETQRNKGNFPGRFSGRQFSNSRSEMNVSTLELGDSALYLCASKTEPPSTEAFFGQGTRLTVV.

This clonotype was recorded at least ten times. This rearrangement joins TRBV30 to TRBJ2-5; 7 bases are a match to TRBD1. Germline loops: CDR1 GTSNPN, CDR2 SVGIG (reference sequence). V lost 5 bases, J lost 6 bases, and 3 bases stayed unmatched. The CDR3 runs to 11 residues. This chain's CDR3 is CAWEQGKTQYF. As DNA, the CDR3 is TGTGCCTGGGAACAGGGGAAGACCCAGTACTTC.

The chain is built from TRBV15 and TRBJ2-2; no firm D call. The V gene lost 0 bases and the J gene lost 7 bases, with 6 bases spanning the gap. Germline CDR1 is LNHNV and CDR2 is YYDKDF (reference sequence). This CDR3 comprises 13 residues. The DNA for the CDR3 is TGTGCCACCAGCAGAGATCAGGACGGGGAGCTGTTTTTT. Amino acids: CATSRDQDGELFF. Variable domain in full (rest from reference TRBV15 and TRBJ2-2): DAMVIQNPRYQVTQFGKPVTLSCSQTLNHNVMYWYQQKSSQAPKLLFHYYDKDFNNEADTPDNFQSRRPNTSFCFLDIRSPGLGDTAMYLCATSRDQDGELFFGEGSRLTVL.

This chain uses TRBV20-1 with TRBJ2-5, with TRBD2 as a possible D gene (5 bases). This CDR3 spans 13 amino acids. V lost 1 base, J lost 5 bases, and 11 bases lay in between. CDR1 and CDR2 (germline): DFQATT, SNEGSKA (reference sequence). The CDR3 DNA reads TGCAGTGCTAGAGTAGCGCCTCGTGAGACCCAGTACTTC. This encodes CSARVAPRETQYF.

The rearrangement uses TRBV20-1 and TRBJ2-5; 11 bases fit TRBD2. The CDR3 is made up of 17 amino acids. The V and J ends lost 6 bases and 0 bases, in that order; junction bases with no gene match: 12. Per the germline V gene, CDR1 is DFQATT and CDR2 is SNEGSKA (reference sequence). The CDR3 DNA reads TGCAGTGCCGAAACCGGGGCTAGCGGGAGGTACCAAGAGACCCAGTACTTC. Translating gives CSAETGASGRYQETQYF.

A few counts support this clonotype. The chain has TRBV7-6 and TRBJ2-7; D is ambiguous. The ends were cut back, 4 bases at V and 0 bases at J, with 13 bases in the middle. CDR3 length: 15 residues. In germline, CDR1 is SGHVS, CDR2 FNYEAQ. Here the CDR3 reads CASSSLIDGSYEQYF. The DNA of the CDR3 is TGTGCCAGCAGCTCATTGATCGACGGCTCCTACGAGCAGTACTTC.

This clonotype was seen many times. The J gene is TRBJ1-6, the V gene TRBV6-5, with 7 bases lining up with TRBD1. In germline, CDR1 is MNHEY, CDR2 SVGAGI. CDR3 length: 14 residues. The trim removed 2 bases at V and 7 bases at J, leaving 2 bases unmatched. The CDR3, as DNA: TGTGCCAGCAGTTACCAACAGGGGAATTCACCCCTCCACTTT. Residues: CASSYQQGNSPLHF.

The chain links TRBV7-8 to TRBJ1-1; D remains ambiguous. This CDR3 is 17 amino acids long. CDR1 and CDR2 from the germline V gene are SGHVS and FQNEAQ. The V end was cut by 1 base, the J end by 0 bases, with 15 bases between. The CDR3 spells CASSLESGSAMNTEAFF. The CDR3 nucleotides are TGTGCCAGCAGCTTAGAATCGGGGAGTGCAATGAACACTGAAGCTTTCTTT.

The chain has TRBV4-1 and TRBJ1-1; 9 nucleotides match TRBD1. CDR3 length: 16 amino acids. The J segment lost 0 bases and the V segment lost 5 bases, leaving 7 bases of the junction unmatched. Germline CDR1 is MGHRA and CDR2 is YSYEKL. The CDR3 protein is CASSSQGQGMNTEAFF. CDR3 bases: TGCGCCAGCAGCTCCCAGGGACAGGGCATGAACACTGAAGCTTTCTTT.

This clonotype was seen at least ten times. The V call is TRBV6-1, the J call TRBJ2-7; 8 bases line up with TRBD2. The CDR3 is made up of 13 amino acids. In germline, CDR1 is MNHNS, CDR2 SASEGT. V shed 6 bases and J 3 bases; nucleotides not matched to a gene: 4. CDR3 in amino acids: CASRRGEGYEQYF. The CDR3 bases are TGTGCCAGCAGGCGGGGGGAAGGCTACGAGCAGTACTTC.

In its sample, this clonotype was seen many times. The rearrangement joins TRBV15 to TRBJ2-3; 7 bases agree with TRBD2. The CDR3 sequence is 13 residues long. Germline V gene lookup returns CDR1 LNHNV and CDR2 YYDKDF (reference sequence). The V gene end was trimmed by 8 bases and the J gene end by 2 bases; junction bases not matched to a gene: 4. The CDR3 DNA follows: TGTGCCACCCGCGGGAGCGCCACAGATACGCAGTATTTT. Protein sequence: CATRGSATDTQYF.

This clonotype was observed a single time. The J gene is TRBJ2-2, the V gene TRBV6-5; D possibly uses TRBD1 or TRBD2 (5 bases each). The V gene's germline CDR1 is MNHEY and CDR2 SVGAGI. V was cut by 2 bases and J by 4 bases, with 11 bases left in between. The CDR3 runs to 15 residues. CDR3 sequence (DNA): TGTGCCAGCAGTTACCGGGGCGAGAGCACCGGGGAGCTGTTTTTT. Its translation is CASSYRGESTGELFF.

This clonotype was seen ten or more times. V usage is TRBV12-3 or TRBV12-4 and J usage is TRBJ1-2, with D unresolved. This CDR3 has 14 residues. Trimming cost V 7 bases and J 0 bases, with 12 bases left between them. CDR3 protein: CASTLKGSNYGYTF. The CDR3, as DNA: TGTGCCAGCACCCTGAAGGGATCTAACTATGGCTACACCTTC.

Ten or more counts support this clonotype. The chain recombines TRBV30 with TRBJ1-1, with TRBD1 matching 8 bases. Germline V gene lookup returns CDR1 GTSNPN and CDR2 SVGIG (reference sequence). The CDR3 consists of 13 residues. Unmatched junction bases numbered 8, after V lost 5 bases and J lost 6 bases. CDR3 protein: CAWETGVGAEAFF. The DNA of the CDR3 is TGTGCCTGGGAGACAGGGGTCGGCGCTGAAGCTTTCTTT.

V is TRBV30 and J is TRBJ2-5, with 12 bases lining up with TRBD2. The CDR3 sequence is 16 residues long. J lost 4 bases, V lost 0 bases, and 6 bases had no gene match. Per germline, CDR1 GTSNPN and CDR2 SVGIG (reference sequence). Here the CDR3 reads CAWSVGSGLAGETQYF. The CDR3 DNA reads TGTGCCTGGAGTGTAGGGTCGGGACTAGCGGGAGAGACCCAGTACTTC.

V and J are TRBV4-1 and TRBJ2-7; 7 bases are a match to TRBD2. The V segment lost 0 bases and the J segment 0 bases; nucleotides outside the gene matches: 5. Germline CDR1 is MGHRA and CDR2 is YSYEKL. This CDR3 spans 16 amino acids. The CDR3 protein is CASSQDPSGFSYEQYF. CDR3 nucleotide sequence: TGCGCCAGCAGCCAAGATCCTAGCGGCTTCTCCTACGAGCAGTACTTC.

This clonotype showed up many times. This rearrangement joins TRBV7-2 to TRBJ1-1; D unresolved. Germline assignment: CDR1 SGHTA and CDR2 FQGNSA. Trimming shortened V by 5 bases and J by 1 base, and 14 bases separated the two germline ends. CDR3 length: 15 residues. The CDR3 DNA follows: TGTGCCAGCAGCACACGATCCACCACGAACACTGAAGCTTTCTTT. Its protein product is CASSTRSTTNTEAFF.

There are many counts of this clonotype. This rearrangement joins TRBV7-3 to TRBJ1-1; D gene ambiguous. V was trimmed by 2 bases and J by 5 bases, leaving 18 bases between them. The germline gives CDR1 SGHTA, CDR2 FQGTGA. The CDR3 has 16 amino acids. CDR3 region: CASSLGGLGVRTEAFF. CDR3 coding DNA: TGTGCCAGCAGCTTAGGAGGGCTCGGGGTTCGGACTGAAGCTTTCTTT.